This TCR beta chain was retrieved from a study of blood T cell repertoires in COVID-19. Clones were sequenced by immunoSEQ multiplex PCR, and TCRdb holds only the in-frame ones, with some missing. The data contain some 150,000 clones, roughly 84% of them seen just once; the ten biggest clones take up roughly 15%. Sequenced: peripheral blood. The sequence was collected from a woman in her seventies with COVID-19, enrolled during active disease.

The CDR3 is CASNTGTNYGYTF. In DNA form, the CDR3 reads TGTGCCAGCAATACTGGGACAAACTATGGCTACACCTTC. The chain couples TRBV6-5 to TRBJ1-2; D may be TRBD1 (6 bases). CDR1 is MNHEY and CDR2 is SVGAGI in the germline V gene. Trimming left V 7 bases short and J 2 bases short, with 11 bases between. The CDR3 is 13 amino acids.